This TCR beta chain was recorded in a study of blood T cell repertoires in COVID-19. Losses at the gene ends were 9 bases for V and 9 bases for J; bases not matched to a gene: 8. The CDR3 covers 14 residues. CDR1 is LNHNV and CDR2 is YYDKDF in the germline V gene (reference sequence). In the original processing: Amplifying reference gene primers gave estimates of nucleated cell counts. Some clones are missing from TCRdb's copy, which holds only in-frame ones; the method was immunoSEQ multiplex PCR. V and J calls and clone size are as listed in that table; D and trimming were resolved from the DNA. Here the sample spans around 300,000 clones, just under 90% being singletons.

This TCR was sampled from a woman aged 30 to 39 who had recovered from COVID-19. Specimen: PBMCs or T cells enriched from blood (not recorded which). The chain couples TRBV15 to TRBJ2-1; 13 positions match TRBD2. The CDR3 region is CATGRTSGSSEQFF. The CDR3 region has the DNA TGTGCCACAGGACGGACTAGCGGGAGTAGTGAGCAGTTCTTC.